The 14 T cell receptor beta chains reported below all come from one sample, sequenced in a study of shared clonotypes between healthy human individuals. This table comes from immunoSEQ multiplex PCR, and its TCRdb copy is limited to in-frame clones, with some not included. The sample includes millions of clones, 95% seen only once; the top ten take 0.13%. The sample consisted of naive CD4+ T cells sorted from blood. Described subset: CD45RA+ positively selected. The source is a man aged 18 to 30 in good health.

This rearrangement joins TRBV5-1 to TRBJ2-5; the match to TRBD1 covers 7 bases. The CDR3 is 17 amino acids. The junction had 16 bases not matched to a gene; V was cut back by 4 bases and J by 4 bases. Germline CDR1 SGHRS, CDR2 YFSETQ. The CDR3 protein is CASSPLPGTGDGETQYF. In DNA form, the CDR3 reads TGCGCCAGCAGCCCCCTTCCTGGAACAGGGGATGGAGAGACCCAGTACTTC.

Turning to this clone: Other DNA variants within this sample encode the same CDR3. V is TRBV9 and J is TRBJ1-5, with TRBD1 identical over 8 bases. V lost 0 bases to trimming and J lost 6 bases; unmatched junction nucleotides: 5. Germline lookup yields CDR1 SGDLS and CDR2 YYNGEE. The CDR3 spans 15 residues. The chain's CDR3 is CASSVGQGAGQPQHF. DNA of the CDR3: TGTGCCAGCAGCGTAGGGCAGGGGGCTGGTCAGCCCCAGCATTTT.

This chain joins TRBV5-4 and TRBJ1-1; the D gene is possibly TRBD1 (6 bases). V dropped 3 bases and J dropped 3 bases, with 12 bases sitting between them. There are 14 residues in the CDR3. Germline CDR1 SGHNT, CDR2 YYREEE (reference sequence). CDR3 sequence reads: CASSSSGTHTEAFF. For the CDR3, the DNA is TGTGCCAGCAGCTCATCCGGGACACACACTGAAGCTTTCTTT.

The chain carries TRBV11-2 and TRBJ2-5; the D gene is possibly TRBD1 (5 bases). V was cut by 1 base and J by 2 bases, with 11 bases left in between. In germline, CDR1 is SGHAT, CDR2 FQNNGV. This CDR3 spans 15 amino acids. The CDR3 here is CASSLGSGFQETQYF. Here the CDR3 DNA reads TGTGCCAGCAGCTTAGGGTCAGGGTTTCAAGAGACCCAGTACTTC.

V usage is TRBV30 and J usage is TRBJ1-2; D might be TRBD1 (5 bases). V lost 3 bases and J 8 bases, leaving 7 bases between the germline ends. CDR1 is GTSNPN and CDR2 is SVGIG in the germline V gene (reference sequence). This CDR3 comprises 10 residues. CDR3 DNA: TGTGCCTGGAGGGAGGGGGGCTACACCTTC. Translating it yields CAWREGGYTF.

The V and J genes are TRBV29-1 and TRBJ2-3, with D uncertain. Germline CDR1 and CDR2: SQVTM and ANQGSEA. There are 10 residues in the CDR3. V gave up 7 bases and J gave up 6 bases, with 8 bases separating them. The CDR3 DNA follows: TGCAGCGCCGCGACGGATACGCAGTATTTT. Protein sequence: CSAATDTQYF.

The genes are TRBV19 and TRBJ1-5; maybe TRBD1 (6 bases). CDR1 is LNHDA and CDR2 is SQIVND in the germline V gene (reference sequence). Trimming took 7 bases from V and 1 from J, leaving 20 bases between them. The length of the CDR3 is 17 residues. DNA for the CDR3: TGTGCCAGTACCGACACGGGGGGCCCTTACAGCAATCAGCCCCAGCATTTT. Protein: CASTDTGGPYSNQPQHF.

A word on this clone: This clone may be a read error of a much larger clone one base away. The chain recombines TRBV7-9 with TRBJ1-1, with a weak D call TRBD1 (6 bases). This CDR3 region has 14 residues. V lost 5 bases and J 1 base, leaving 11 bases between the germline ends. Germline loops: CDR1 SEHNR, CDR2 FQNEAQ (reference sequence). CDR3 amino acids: CASSQEQGNTEAFF. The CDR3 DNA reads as TGTGCCAGCAGCCAAGAACAGGGGAACACTGAAGCTTTCTTT.

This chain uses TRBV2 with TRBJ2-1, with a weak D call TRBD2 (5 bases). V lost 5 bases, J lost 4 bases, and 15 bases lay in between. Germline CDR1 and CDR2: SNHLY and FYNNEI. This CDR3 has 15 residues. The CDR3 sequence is CASSFEGTEYNEQFF. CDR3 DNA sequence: TGTGCCAGCAGTTTCGAGGGAACTGAGTACAATGAGCAGTTCTTC.

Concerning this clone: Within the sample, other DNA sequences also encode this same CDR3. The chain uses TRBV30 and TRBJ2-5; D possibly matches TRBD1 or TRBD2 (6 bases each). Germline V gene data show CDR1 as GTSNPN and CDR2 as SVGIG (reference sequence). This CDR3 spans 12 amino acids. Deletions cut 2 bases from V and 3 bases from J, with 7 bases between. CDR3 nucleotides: TGTGCCTGGAGTAGGGGGGAAGAGACCCAGTACTTC. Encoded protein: CAWSRGEETQYF.

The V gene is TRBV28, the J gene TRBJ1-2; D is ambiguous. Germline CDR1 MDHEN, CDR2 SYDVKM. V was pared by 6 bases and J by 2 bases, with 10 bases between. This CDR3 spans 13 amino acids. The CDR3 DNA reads TGTGCCAGCAGGGAGTCCGGGAACTATGGCTACACCTTC. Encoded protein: CASRESGNYGYTF.

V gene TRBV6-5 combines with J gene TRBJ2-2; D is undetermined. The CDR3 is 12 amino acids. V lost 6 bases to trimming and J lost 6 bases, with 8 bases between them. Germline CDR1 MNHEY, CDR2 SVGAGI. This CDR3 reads CASRRSAGELFF. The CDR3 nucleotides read TGTGCCAGCAGGAGGTCCGCCGGGGAGCTGTTTTTT.

The CDR3 DNA reads TGTGCCAGAAGCCCCCCACTAGCGGCCTCCTACAATGAGCAGTTCTTC. Its translation: CARSPPLAASYNEQFF. J is TRBJ2-1 and V is TRBV5-3; TRBD2 aligns across 8 bases. TRBV5-3 is given ORF status, its function remaining uncertain. The CDR3 is made up of 16 amino acids. The V and J ends lost 4 bases and 0 bases, in that order; junction bases with no gene match: 6.

The CDR3 sequence is CASRRTGGSYGYTF. As DNA, the CDR3 is TGTGCCAGCAGGCGGACAGGGGGAAGCTATGGCTACACCTTC. The J gene is TRBJ1-2, the V gene TRBV5-4; 10 bases match TRBD1. Germline values: CDR1 SGHNT, CDR2 YYREEE (reference sequence). J gave up 4 bases and V 5 bases, and 5 bases lay outside the gene matches. This CDR3 has 14 residues.